The TCR beta chain under discussion was sequenced for a study of radiotherapy plus CTLA-4 blockade in lung cancer. For the study at large: Objective response was observed in about 19% of patients, and disease control in roughly 31%.

Profiled with immunoSEQ multiplex PCR; TCRdb holds only in-frame clones, not every one. The sample includes roughly 66,000 clones, about four fifths of them seen just once. This CDR3 contains 14 residues. Trimming cost V 6 bases and J 11 bases, with 22 bases left between them. As concerns this clone: Its cognate antigen is unknown.

General study points: After treatment with radiotherapy plus ipilimumab, TCR clones that came from the tumor expanded in blood.

The TCR originated in a human donor with non-small cell lung cancer who had a partial response to radiotherapy plus ipilimumab. The specimen comprised peripheral blood, sampled from a patient treated with radiotherapy plus ipilimumab. The chain employs TRBV23-1 and TRBJ2-5; maybe TRBD2 (6 bases). TRBV23-1 qualifies as an ORF whose function is uncertain. CDR3 loop: CASRRLMRSGEQYF. The CDR3 bases are TGCGCCAGCAGAAGGTTAATGCGGTCGGGGGAGCAGTACTTC.